These 4 T cell receptor beta chains came from one sample sequenced in a study of blood T cell repertoires in COVID-19. TCRdb's copy holds only in-frame clones and misses some; the assay was immunoSEQ multiplex PCR. This table has about 53,000 clones, 65% to 80% appearing once. Input material: peripheral blood. The receptors derive from a human donor with active or convalescent COVID-19. The donor label of this sample is uncertain.

V is TRBV3-1 (or the pseudogene TRBV3-2) and J is TRBJ1-2, with D maybe TRBD1 (5 bases). Germline loops: CDR1 LGHDT, CDR2 YNNKEL (reference sequence). V shed 0 bases and J shed 7 bases, with 9 bases lying between them. The CDR3 has 13 amino acids. In DNA, the CDR3 is TGTGCCAGCAGCCAAGAGTCCAGGGTTGGCTACACCTTC. It translates to CASSQESRVGYTF.

The chain recombines TRBV29-1 with TRBJ2-5, with 11 nucleotides matching TRBD2. Germline values: CDR1 SQVTM, CDR2 ANQGSEA. V was pared by 4 bases and J by 2 bases, with 6 bases of the junction left unmatched. This CDR3 has 15 amino acids. CDR3 loop: CSVGLAGRRQETQYF. For the CDR3, the DNA is TGCAGCGTTGGACTAGCGGGACGACGGCAAGAGACCCAGTACTTC.

This chain links TRBV6-5 with TRBJ2-7; D is possibly TRBD1 (5 bases). Per the germline V gene, CDR1 is MNHEY and CDR2 is SVGAGI. CDR3 length: 15 residues. V was clipped by 4 bases and J by 1 base, with 14 bases between them. The CDR3 sequence: CASSFLDTFSYEQYF. In DNA form, the CDR3 reads TGTGCCAGCAGTTTCCTGGACACATTTTCCTACGAGCAGTACTTC.

The chain combines TRBV6-5 with TRBJ1-2, with TRBD1 matching 10 bases. The V and J ends lost 2 bases and 1 base, in that order; junction bases with no gene match: 1. CDR1 is MNHEY and CDR2 is SVGAGI in the germline V gene. The CDR3 consists of 15 residues. This CDR3 reads CASSYGQGVNYGYTF. As DNA, the CDR3 is TGTGCCAGCAGTTACGGACAGGGGGTTAACTATGGCTACACCTTC.